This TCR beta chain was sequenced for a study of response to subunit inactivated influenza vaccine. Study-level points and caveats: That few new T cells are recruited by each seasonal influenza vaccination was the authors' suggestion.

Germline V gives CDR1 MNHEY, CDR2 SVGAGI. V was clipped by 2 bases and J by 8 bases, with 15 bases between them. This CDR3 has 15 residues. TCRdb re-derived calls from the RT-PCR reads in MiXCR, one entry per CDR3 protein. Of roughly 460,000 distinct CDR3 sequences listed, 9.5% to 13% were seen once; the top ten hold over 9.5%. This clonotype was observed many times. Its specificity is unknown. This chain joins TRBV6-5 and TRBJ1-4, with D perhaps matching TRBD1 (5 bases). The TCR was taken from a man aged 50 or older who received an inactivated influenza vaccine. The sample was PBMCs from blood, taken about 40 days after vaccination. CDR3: CASSYRPRGGEKLFF. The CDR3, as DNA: TGTGCCAGCAGTTACCGCCCGAGGGGTGGGGAAAAACTGTTTTTT.